Included here is one T cell receptor beta chain sequence, with context. Its matching antigen is unknown. The CDR3 spans 16 residues. Looked up from germline, CDR1 is SGDLS and CDR2 is YYNGEE. The junction had 2 bases not matched to a gene; V was cut back by 3 bases and J by 1 base. This entry belongs to a study of T cells after posttransplantation cyclophosphamide. Study outcomes and limitations: Donor-recipient repertoire similarity was low at 1-2 months, rising over year one.

Measured with immunoSEQ multiplex PCR; TCRdb has only the in-frame clones, and not every one. The repertoire consists of 30,000 or so clones, none detected only once. On the day of bone marrow donation, the related graft donor provided peripheral blood. The receptor's source is a woman in her twenties or thirties in good health and a related stem cell transplant donor. Sequences were obtained from PBMCs. This chain joins TRBV9 and TRBJ2-3, with 13 nucleotides matching TRBD2. The CDR3 loop reads CASSGLAGGRTDTQYF. The CDR3 coding sequence is TGTGCCAGCAGCGGACTAGCGGGGGGACGCACAGATACGCAGTATTTT.